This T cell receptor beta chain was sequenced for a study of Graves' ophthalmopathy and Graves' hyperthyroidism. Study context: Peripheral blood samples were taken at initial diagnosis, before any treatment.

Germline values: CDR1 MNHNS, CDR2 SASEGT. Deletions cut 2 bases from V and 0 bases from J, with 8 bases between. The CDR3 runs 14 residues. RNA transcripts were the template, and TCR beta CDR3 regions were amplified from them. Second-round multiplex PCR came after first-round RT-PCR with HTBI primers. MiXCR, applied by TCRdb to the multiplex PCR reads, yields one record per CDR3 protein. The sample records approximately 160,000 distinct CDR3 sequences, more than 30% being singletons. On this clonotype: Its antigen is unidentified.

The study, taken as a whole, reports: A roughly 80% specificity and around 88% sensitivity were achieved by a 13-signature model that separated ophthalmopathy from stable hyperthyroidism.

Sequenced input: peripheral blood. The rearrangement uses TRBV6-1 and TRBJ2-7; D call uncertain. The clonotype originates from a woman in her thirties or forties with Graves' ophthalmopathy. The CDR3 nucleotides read TGTGCCAGCAGTGAACGCCGCGGCTCCTACGAGCAGTACTTC. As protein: CASSERRGSYEQYF.